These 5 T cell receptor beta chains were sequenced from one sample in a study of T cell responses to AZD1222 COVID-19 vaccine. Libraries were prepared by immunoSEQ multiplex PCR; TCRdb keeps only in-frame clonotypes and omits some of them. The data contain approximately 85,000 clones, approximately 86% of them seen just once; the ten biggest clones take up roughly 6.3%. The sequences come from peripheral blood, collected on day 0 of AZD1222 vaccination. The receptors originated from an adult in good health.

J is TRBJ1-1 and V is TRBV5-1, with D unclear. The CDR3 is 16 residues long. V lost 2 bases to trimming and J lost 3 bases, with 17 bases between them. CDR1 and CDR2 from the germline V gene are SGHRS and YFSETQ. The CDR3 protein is CASSLEMWKMDTEAFF. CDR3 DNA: TGCGCCAGCAGCTTAGAAATGTGGAAAATGGACACTGAAGCTTTCTTT.

In nucleotides, the CDR3 is TGTGCCAGCAGCTCAGGGACAGGGGGTAACACCATATATTTT. Translation: CASSSGTGGNTIYF. This chain uses TRBV7-2 with TRBJ1-3; TRBD1 matches at 11 bases. J gave up 7 bases and V 4 bases, and 3 bases lay outside the gene matches. Germline CDR1 and CDR2: SGHTA and FQGNSA. This CDR3 has 14 residues. The whole variable domain, filled in from reference TRBV7-2 and TRBJ1-3, reads GAGVSQSPSNKVTEKGKDVELRCDPISGHTALYWYRQSLGQGLEFLIYFQGNSAPDKSGLPSDRFSAERTGGSVSTLTIQRTQQEDSAVYLCASSSGTGGNTIYFGEGSWLTVV.

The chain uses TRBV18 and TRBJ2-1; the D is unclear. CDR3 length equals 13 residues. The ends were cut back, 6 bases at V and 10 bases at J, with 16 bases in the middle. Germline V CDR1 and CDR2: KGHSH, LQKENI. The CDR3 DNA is TGTGCCAGCTCCCCTACCACCGGAGAGGAGCAGTTCTTC. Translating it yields CASSPTTGEEQFF.

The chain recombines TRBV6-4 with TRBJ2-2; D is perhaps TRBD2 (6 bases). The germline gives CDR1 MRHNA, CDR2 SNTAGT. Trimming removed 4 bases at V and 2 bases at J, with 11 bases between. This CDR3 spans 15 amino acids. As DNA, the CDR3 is TGTGCCAGCAGTGCGGCTAGCGACAACACCGGGGAGCTGTTTTTT. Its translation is CASSAASDNTGELFF.

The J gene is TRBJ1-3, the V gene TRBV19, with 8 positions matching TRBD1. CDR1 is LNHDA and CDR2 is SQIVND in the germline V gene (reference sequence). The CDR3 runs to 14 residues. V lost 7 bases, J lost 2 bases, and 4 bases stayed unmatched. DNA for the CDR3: TGTGCCAGTACCGCAGGGGGCCCTGGAAACACCATATATTTT. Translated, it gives CASTAGGPGNTIYF.